There are many counts of the clone carrying this T cell receptor beta chain. A read error may account for a junction end that differs from germline. These data originate in a study of T-cell reconstitution after alpha-beta-depleted transplantation in children. The authors prepared the TCRbeta library with unique molecular identifiers. TCRdb redid the calling of the PCR reads with MiXCR, one entry per CDR3 protein. The table records 200,000 to 300,000 distinct CDR3 sequences, 12% of them present only once. The specimen was PBMCs from the stem cell graft donor, collected from the stem cell graft. This clonotype was sampled from a human donor who donated a stem cell graft to a child with acute lymphoblastic leukemia.

The CDR3 DNA is TGTGCCAGCAACTTAGCGGGAGGGCCGGTTACAGATACGCAGTATTTT. Translated, it gives CASNLAGGPVTDTQYF. This chain connects TRBV11-2 to TRBJ2-3, with 11 bases that match TRBD2. The germline V gene has CDR1 SGHAT and CDR2 FQNNGV. CDR3 length: 16 amino acids. The full variable domain, with the rest looked up from reference TRBV11-2 and TRBJ2-3, is EAGVAQSPRYKIIEKRQSVAFWCNPISGHATLYWYQQILGQGPKLLIQFQNNGVVDDSQLPKDRFSAERLKGVDSTLKIQPAKLEDSAVYLCASNLAGGPVTDTQYFGPGTRLTVL.